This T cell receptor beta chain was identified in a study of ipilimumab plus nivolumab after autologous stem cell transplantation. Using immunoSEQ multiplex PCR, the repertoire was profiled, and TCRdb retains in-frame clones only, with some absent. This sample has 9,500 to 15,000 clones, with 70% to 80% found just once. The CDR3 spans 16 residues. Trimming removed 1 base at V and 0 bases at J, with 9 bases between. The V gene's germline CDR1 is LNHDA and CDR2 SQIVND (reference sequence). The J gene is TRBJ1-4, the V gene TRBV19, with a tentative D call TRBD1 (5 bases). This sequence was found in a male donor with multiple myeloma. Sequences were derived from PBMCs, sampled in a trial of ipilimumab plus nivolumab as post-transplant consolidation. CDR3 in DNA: TGTGCCAGTAGTATAGGCGGGACCACAACTAATGAAAAACTGTTTTTT. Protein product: CASSIGGTTTNEKLFF.